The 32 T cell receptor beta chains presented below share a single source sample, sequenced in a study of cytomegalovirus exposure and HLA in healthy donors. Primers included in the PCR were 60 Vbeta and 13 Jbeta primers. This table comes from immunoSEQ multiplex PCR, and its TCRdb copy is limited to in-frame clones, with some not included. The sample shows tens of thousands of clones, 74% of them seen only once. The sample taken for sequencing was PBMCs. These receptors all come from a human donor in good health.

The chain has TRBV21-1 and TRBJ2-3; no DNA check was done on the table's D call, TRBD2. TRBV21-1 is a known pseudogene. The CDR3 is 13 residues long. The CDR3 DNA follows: TGTGCCAGCACCAAGGGGGGGGGCGAACTAGGGGATTTT. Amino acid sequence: CASTKGGGELGDF.

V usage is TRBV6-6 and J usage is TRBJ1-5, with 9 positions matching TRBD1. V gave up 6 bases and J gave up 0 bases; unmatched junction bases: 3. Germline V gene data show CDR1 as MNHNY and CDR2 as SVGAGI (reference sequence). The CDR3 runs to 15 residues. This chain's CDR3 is CASRRDRDSNQPQHF. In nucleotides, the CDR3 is TGTGCCAGCAGGCGGGACAGGGATAGCAATCAGCCCCAGCATTTT.

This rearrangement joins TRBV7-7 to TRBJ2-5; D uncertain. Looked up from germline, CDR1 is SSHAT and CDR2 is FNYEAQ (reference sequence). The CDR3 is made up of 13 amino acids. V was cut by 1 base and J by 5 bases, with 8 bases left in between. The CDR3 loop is CASSLDLRETQYF. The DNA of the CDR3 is TGTGCCAGCAGCTTAGACCTTCGGGAGACCCAGTACTTC. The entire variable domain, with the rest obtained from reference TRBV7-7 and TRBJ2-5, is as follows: GAGVSQSPRYKVTKRGQDVTLRCDPISSHATLYWYQQALGQGPEFLTYFNYEAQPDKSGLPSDRFSAERPEGSISTLTIQRTEQRDSAMYRCASSLDLRETQYFGPGTRLLVL.

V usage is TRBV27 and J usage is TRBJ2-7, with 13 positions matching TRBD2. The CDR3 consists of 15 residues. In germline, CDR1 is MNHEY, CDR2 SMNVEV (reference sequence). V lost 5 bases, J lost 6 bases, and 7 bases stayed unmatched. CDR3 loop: CASSLGLAGWGEQYF. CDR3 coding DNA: TGTGCCAGCAGTCTGGGACTAGCGGGATGGGGCGAGCAGTACTTC.

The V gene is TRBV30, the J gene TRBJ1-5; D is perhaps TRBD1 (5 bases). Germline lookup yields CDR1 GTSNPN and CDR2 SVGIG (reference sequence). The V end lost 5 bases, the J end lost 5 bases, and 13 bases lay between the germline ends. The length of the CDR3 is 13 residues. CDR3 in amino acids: CAWALGEDQPQHF. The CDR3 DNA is TGTGCCTGGGCCCTGGGGGAGGATCAGCCCCAGCATTTT. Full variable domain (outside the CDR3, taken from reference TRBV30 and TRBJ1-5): SQTIHQWPATLVQPVGSPLSLECTVEGTSNPNLYWYRQAAGRGLQLLFYSVGIGQISSEVPQNLSASRPQDRQFILSSKKLLLSDSGFYLCAWALGEDQPQHFGDGTRLSIL.

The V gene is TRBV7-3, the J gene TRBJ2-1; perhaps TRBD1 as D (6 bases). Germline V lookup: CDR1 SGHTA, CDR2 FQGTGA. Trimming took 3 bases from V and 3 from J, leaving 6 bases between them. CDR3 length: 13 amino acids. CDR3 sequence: CASSLDSYNEQFF. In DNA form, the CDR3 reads TGTGCCAGCAGCTTGGACAGCTACAATGAGCAGTTCTTC.

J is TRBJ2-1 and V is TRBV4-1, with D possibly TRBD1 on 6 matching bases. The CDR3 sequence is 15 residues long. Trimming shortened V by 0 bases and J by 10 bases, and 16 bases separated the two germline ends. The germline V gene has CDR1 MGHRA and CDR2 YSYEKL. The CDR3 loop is CASSQDQGLKGEQFF. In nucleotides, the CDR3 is TGCGCCAGCAGCCAAGATCAGGGGCTTAAGGGGGAGCAGTTCTTC.

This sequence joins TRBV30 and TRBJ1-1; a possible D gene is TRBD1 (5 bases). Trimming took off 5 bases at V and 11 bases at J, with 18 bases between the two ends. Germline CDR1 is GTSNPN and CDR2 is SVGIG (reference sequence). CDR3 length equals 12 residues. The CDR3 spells CAWGGVGRGAFF. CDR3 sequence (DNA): TGTGCCTGGGGAGGGGTGGGACGTGGGGCTTTCTTT.

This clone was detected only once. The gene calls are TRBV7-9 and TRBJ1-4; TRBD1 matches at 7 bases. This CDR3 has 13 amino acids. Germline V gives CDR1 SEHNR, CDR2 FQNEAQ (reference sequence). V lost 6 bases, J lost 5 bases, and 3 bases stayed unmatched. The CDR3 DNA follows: TGTGCCAGCAGGACAGGGAAGAATGAAAAACTGTTTTTT. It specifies CASRTGKNEKLFF. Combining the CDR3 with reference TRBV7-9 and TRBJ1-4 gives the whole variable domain DTGVSQNPRHKITKRGQNVTFRCDPISEHNRLYWYRQTLGQGPEFLTYFQNEAQLEKSRLLSDRFSAERPKGSFSTLEIQRTEQGDSAMYLCASRTGKNEKLFFGSGTQLSVL.

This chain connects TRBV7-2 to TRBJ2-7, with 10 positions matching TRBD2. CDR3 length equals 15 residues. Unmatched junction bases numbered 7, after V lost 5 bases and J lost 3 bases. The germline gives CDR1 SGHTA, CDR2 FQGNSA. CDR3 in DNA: TGTGCCAGCAGCGCATCGACTAGCGGGCTCTACGAGCAGTACTTC. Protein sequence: CASSASTSGLYEQYF.

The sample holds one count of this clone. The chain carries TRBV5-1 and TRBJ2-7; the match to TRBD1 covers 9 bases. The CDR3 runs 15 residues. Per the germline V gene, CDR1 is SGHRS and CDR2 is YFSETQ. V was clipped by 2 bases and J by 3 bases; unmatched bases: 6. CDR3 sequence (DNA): TGCGCCAGCAGCTTAACAGGGGGCGCCTACTACGAGCAGTACTTC. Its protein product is CASSLTGGAYYEQYF. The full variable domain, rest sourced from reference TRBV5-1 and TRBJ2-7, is KAGVTQTPRYLIKTRGQQVTLSCSPISGHRSVSWYQQTPGQGLQFLFEYFSETQRNKGNFPGRFSGRQFSNSRSEMNVSTLELGDSALYLCASSLTGGAYYEQYFGPGTRLTVT.

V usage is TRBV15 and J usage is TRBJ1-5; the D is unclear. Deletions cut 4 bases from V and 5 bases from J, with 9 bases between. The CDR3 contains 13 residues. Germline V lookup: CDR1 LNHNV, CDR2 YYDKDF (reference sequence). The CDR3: CATSISGDQPQHF. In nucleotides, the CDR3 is TGTGCCACCAGCATCAGCGGAGATCAGCCCCAGCATTTT.

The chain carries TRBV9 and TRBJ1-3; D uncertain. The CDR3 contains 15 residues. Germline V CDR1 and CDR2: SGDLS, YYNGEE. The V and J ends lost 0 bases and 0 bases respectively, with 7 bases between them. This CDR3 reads CASSVGGRSGNTIYF. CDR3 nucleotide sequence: TGTGCCAGCAGCGTAGGAGGGCGCTCTGGAAACACCATATATTTT.

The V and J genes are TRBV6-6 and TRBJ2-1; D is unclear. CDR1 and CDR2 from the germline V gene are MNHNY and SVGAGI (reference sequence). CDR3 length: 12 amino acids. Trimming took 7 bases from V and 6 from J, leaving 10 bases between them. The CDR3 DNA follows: TGTGCCAGCATCACTGGTTCCAATGAGCAGTTCTTC. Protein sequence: CASITGSNEQFF.

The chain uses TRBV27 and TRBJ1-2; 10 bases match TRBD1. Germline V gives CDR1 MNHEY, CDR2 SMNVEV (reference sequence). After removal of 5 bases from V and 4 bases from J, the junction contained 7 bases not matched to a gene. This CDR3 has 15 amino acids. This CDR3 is CASSLTGGGIYGYTF. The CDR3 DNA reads TGTGCCAGCAGTCTGACAGGGGGCGGAATCTATGGCTACACCTTC.

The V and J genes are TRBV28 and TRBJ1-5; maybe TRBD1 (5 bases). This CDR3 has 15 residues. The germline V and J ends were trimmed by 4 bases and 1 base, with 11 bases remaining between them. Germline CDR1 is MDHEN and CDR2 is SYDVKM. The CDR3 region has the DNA TGTGCCAGCAGTTCCAGACAGATGAGCAATCAGCCCCAGCATTTT. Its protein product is CASSSRQMSNQPQHF.

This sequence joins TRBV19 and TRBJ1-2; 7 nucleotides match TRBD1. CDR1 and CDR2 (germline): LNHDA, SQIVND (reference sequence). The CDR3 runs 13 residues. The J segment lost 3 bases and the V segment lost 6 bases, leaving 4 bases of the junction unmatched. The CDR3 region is CASRTGTDYGYTF. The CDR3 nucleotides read TGTGCCAGTAGAACCGGGACAGACTATGGCTACACCTTC.

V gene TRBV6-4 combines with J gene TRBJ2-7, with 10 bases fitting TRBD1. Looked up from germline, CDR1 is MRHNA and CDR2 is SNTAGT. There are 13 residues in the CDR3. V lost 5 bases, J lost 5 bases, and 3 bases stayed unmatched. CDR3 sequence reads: CASSTDRGDEQYF. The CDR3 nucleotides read TGTGCCAGCAGTACGGACAGGGGGGACGAGCAGTACTTC.

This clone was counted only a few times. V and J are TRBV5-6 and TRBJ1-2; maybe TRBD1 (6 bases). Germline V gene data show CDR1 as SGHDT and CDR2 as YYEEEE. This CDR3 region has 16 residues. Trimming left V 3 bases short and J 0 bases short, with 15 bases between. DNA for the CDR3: TGTGCCAGCAGCTCTACTATGGACAGCTCTAACTATGGCTACACCTTC. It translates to CASSSTMDSSNYGYTF.

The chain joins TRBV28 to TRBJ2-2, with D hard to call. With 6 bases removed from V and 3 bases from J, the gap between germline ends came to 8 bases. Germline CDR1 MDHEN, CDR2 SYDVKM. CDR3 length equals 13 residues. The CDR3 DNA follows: TGTGCCAGCAGGGCTGCCGACACCGGGGAGCTGTTTTTT. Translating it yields CASRAADTGELFF. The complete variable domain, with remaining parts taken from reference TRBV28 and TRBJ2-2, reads DVKVTQSSRYLVKRTGEKVFLECVQDMDHENMFWYRQDPGLGLRLIYFSYDVKMKEKGDIPEGYSVSREKKERFSLILESASTNQTSMYLCASRAADTGELFFGEGSRLTVL.

CDR3 protein: CASSFRTGSYEQYF. Here the CDR3 DNA reads TGTGCCAGCAGCTTTCGGACAGGGTCCTACGAGCAGTACTTC. J is TRBJ2-7 and V is TRBV9, with 8 bases identical to TRBD1. The CDR3 is 14 amino acids. The J segment lost 1 base and the V segment lost 4 bases, leaving 4 bases of the junction unmatched. Germline CDR1 reads SGDLS; CDR2 reads YYNGEE. Using reference TRBV9 and TRBJ2-7 for the parts outside the CDR3, the full variable domain is DSGVTQTPKHLITATGQRVTLRCSPRSGDLSVYWYQQSLDQGLQFLIQYYNGEERAKGNILERFSAQQFPDLHSELNLSSLELGDSALYFCASSFRTGSYEQYFGPGTRLTVT.

CDR3 DNA: TGCGCCAGCAGCCGGACAGCGTTCTCCTACGAGCAGTACTTC. Its protein is CASSRTAFSYEQYF. The chain combines TRBV4-1 with TRBJ2-7; TRBD1 is a possible D gene (6 bases). With 4 bases removed from V and 0 bases from J, the gap between germline ends came to 10 bases. CDR1 and CDR2 from the germline V gene are MGHRA and YSYEKL. This CDR3 is built from 14 residues.

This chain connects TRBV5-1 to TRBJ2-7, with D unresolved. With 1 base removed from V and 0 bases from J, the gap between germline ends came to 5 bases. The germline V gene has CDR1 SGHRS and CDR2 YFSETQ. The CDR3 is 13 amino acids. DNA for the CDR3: TGCGCCAGCAGCTTGTCTCCCTCCTACGAGCAGTACTTC. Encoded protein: CASSLSPSYEQYF.

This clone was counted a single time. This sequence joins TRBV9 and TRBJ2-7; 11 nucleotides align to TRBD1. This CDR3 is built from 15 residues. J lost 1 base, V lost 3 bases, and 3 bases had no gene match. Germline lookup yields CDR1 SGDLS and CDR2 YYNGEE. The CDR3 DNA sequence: TGTGCCAGCAGCGCCGGACAGGGGGCTTCCTACGAGCAGTACTTC. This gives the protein CASSAGQGASYEQYF.

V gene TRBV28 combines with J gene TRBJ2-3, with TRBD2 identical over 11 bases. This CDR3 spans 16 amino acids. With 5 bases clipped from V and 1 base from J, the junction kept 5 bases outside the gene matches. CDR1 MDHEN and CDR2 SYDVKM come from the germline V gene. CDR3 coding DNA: TGTGCCAGCAGTCATGGACTAGCGGGCGGCACAGATACGCAGTATTTT. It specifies CASSHGLAGGTDTQYF.

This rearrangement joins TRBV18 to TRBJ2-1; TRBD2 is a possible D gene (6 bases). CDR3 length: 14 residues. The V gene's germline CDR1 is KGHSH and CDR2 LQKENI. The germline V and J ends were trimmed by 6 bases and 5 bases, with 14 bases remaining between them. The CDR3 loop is CASSVGGFDNEQFF. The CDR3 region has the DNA TGTGCCAGCTCCGTGGGAGGTTTCGACAATGAGCAGTTCTTC. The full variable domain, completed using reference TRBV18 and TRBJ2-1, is NAGVMQNPRHLVRRRGQEARLRCSPMKGHSHVYWYRQLPEEGLKFMVYLQKENIIDESGMPKERFSAEFPKEGPSILRIQQVVRGDSAAYFCASSVGGFDNEQFFGPGTRLTVL.

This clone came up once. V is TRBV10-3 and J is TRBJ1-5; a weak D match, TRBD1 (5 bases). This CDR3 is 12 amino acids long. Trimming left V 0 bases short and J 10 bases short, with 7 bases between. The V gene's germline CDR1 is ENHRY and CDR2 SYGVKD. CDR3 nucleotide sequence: TGTGCCATCAGTGAGTCAGGGGAACCCCAGCATTTT. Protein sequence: CAISESGEPQHF.

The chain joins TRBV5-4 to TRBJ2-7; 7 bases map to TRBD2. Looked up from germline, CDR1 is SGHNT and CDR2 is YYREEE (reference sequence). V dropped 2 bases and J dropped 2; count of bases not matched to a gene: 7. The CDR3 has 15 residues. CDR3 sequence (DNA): TGTGCCAGCAGCTTCGAGACTAGCACCGCCTACGAGCAGTACTTC. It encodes CASSFETSTAYEQYF.

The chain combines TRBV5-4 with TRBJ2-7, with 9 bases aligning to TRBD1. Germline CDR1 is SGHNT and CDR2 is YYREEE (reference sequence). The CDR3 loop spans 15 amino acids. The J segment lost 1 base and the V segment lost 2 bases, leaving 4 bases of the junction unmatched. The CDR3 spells CASSFTGTGSYEQYF. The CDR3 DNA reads TGTGCCAGCAGCTTCACCGGGACAGGGTCCTACGAGCAGTACTTC.

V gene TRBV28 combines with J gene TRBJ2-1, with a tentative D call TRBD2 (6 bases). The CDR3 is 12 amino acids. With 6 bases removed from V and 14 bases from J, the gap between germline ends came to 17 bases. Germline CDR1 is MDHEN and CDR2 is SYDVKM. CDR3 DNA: TGTGCCAGCAGGGCCCAAGGGGACTGGGAGTTCTTC. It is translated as CASRAQGDWEFF. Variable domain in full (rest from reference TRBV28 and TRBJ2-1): DVKVTQSSRYLVKRTGEKVFLECVQDMDHENMFWYRQDPGLGLRLIYFSYDVKMKEKGDIPEGYSVSREKKERFSLILESASTNQTSMYLCASRAQGDWEFFGPGTRLTVL.

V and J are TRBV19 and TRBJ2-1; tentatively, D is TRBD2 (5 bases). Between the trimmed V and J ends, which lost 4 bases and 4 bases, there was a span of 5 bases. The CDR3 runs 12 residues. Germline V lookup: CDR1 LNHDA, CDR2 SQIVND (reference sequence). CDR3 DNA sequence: TGTGCCAGTAGTAGAGGGTACAATGAGCAGTTCTTC. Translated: CASSRGYNEQFF.

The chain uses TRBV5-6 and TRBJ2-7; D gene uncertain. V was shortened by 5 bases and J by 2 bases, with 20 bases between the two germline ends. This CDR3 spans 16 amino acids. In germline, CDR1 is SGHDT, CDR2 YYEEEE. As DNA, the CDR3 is TGTGCCAGCAGACAGATGGCCAGCCCGTTACCCTACGAGCAGTACTTC. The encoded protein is CASRQMASPLPYEQYF.